This record looks at one T cell receptor (beta chain) sequence and its context. Its target is not known. The data derive from a study of identifying expanded T cells in peripheral blood. Study-wide findings and caveats: Across healthy donors, higher total template counts meant significantly greater two-week count variance.

The CDR3 loop spans 15 amino acids. Trimming pared 0 bases from V and 1 base from J, leaving 10 bases between. Germline values: CDR1 SGHKS, CDR2 YYEKEE (reference sequence). Repertoires were generated with immunoSEQ multiplex PCR, while TCRdb's copy carries only in-frame clones and drops some. Of about 84,000 clones in the sample, approximately 83% were seen once. This receptor was obtained from a person between 18 and 70 years old in good health. The material sequenced was blood. The rearrangement uses TRBV5-5 and TRBJ2-5; D remains ambiguous. The CDR3 region has the DNA TGTGCCAGCAGCTTGGATTTCCACATCCAAGAGACCCAGTACTTC. The encoded protein is CASSLDFHIQETQYF.